This TCR beta chain was sequenced during a study of cytomegalovirus exposure and HLA in healthy donors. CDR1 and CDR2 (germline): SNHLY, FYNNEI. This CDR3 comprises 15 residues. V lost 5 bases and J lost 5; bases outside the gene matches: 8. The PCR employed 60 Vbeta primers together with 13 Jbeta primers. In the study's own analysis: Later analysis identified approximately 88 million unique TCR beta chains, roughly 11 million shared. The repertoire was sequenced with immunoSEQ multiplex PCR; TCRdb's copy has only in-frame clones and lacks some. Clonal size and the V and J genes are those of that table, whereas D and trimming came from the DNA. Of roughly 100,000 clones in the sample, around three quarters were seen once. As for this clone: No antigen is known for it.

Overall study findings and caveats: CMV serostatus was the only immune exposure information that was available. There were under 200 TCR beta chains listed as cytomegalovirus-associated. It was shown in a later analysis that HLA-associated TCR beta chains were more clonally expanded than other, equally common chains.

V gene TRBV2 combines with J gene TRBJ2-2; TRBD1 agrees at 7 bases. This TCR came from a man over 45 in good health and CMV-seropositive. The sequenced material came from PBMCs. Written as DNA, the CDR3 is TGTGCCAGCAGTCCAGGGATACAGGGGACCGGGGAGCTGTTTTTT. Protein sequence: CASSPGIQGTGELFF.